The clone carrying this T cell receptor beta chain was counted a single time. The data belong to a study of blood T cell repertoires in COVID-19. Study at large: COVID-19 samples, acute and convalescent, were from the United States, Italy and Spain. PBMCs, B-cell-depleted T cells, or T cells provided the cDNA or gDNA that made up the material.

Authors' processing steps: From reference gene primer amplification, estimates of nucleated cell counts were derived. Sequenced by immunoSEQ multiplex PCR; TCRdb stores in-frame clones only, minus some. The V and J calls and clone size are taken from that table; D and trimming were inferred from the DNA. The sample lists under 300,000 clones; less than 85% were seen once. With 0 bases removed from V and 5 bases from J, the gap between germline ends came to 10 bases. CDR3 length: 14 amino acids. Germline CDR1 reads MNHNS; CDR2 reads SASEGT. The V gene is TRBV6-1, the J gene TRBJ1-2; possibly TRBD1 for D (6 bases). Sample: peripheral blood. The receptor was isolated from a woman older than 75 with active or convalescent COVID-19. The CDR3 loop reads CASSEAGRGYGYTF. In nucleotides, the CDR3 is TGTGCCAGCAGTGAAGCCGGCAGGGGTTATGGCTACACCTTC.